The clone carrying this T cell receptor (beta chain) was picked up a small number of times. Repertoires were generated with immunoSEQ multiplex PCR, while TCRdb's copy carries only in-frame clones and drops some. The table lists more than 250,000 clones, around nine tenths of them singletons. The data were taken from a study of blood T cell repertoires in COVID-19. Study-level information: T cells, B-cell-depleted T cells, or PBMCs provided the cDNA or gDNA that served as material.

Trimming cost V 5 bases and J 5 bases, with 24 bases left between them. The CDR3 spans 17 residues. Germline CDR1 reads MNHNY; CDR2 reads SVGAGI (reference sequence). The TCR comes from a woman younger than 30 who had recovered from COVID-19. The chain employs TRBV6-6 and TRBJ1-2; D is undetermined. The material sequenced was PBMCs or T cells enriched from blood (not recorded which). DNA of the CDR3: TGTGCCAGCAGTCTACCAAGAGGAGAAAATATCCGGTATGGCTACACCTTC. It is translated as CASSLPRGENIRYGYTF.